This TCR beta chain is from a study of OX40 agonist ivuxolimab in advanced cancers. At the level of the study: Enrolled patients in dose escalation had cancers that were hepatocellular carcinoma, melanoma, renal cell or head and neck cancer. Averaging 60 years in age, with a range of about 23 to 85, the cohort was approximately 84% male. Having had anti-PD-1, anti-PD-L1 or anti-CTLA-4 therapy before was allowed, and approximately 40% had some.

Sequencing was performed with immunoSEQ multiplex PCR; in TCRdb, only in-frame clones are kept and a portion is missing. This table holds around 140,000 clones, 90% to 95% found once. Between the trimmed V and J ends, which lost 3 bases and 0 bases, there was a span of 14 bases. The CDR3 sequence is 16 residues long. Per germline, CDR1 SEHNR and CDR2 FQNEAQ (reference sequence). The chain recombines TRBV7-9 with TRBJ1-1; D perhaps matches TRBD1 (5 bases). The source of this sequence is an adult with an advanced solid tumor such as melanoma, head and neck, liver or kidney cancer. This sample comprised CD4+ or CD8+ T cells sorted from blood, obtained in a trial of the OX40 agonist ivuxolimab. The CDR3 is CASSFLGGALNTEAFF. In DNA form, the CDR3 reads TGTGCCAGCAGCTTTCTCGGCGGGGCCCTGAACACTGAAGCTTTCTTT.